This TCR beta chain comes out of a study of T cells in tumors after PD-1 blockade. The V gene's germline CDR1 is KGHSH and CDR2 LQKENI. J gave up 4 bases and V 6 bases, and 7 bases lay outside the gene matches. The CDR3 totals 14 residues. Data came from immunoSEQ multiplex PCR; TCRdb stores just in-frame clones and leaves some out. The sample carries 60,000 or so clones, about four fifths recorded once. The genes are TRBV18 and TRBJ2-5; 8 bases align to TRBD1. The sequence came from a human donor with basal cell carcinoma. This sample comprised PBMCs, obtained before anti-PD-1 treatment. In nucleotides, the CDR3 is TGTGCCAGCTCGCAGGGGGCAGGTAGAGAGACCCAGTACTTC. Its translation is CASSQGAGRETQYF.